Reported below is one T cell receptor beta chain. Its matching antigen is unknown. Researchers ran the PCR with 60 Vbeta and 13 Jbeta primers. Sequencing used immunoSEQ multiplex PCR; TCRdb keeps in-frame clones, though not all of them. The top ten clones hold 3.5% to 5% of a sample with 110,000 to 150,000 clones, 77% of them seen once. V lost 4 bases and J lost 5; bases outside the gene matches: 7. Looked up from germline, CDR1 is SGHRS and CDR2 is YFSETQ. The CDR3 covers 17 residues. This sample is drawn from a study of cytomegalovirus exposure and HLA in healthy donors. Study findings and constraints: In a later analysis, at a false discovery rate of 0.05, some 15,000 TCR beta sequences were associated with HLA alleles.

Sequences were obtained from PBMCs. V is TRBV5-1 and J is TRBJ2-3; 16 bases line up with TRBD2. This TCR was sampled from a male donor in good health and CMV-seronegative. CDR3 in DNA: TGCGCCAGCAGCCGAGGGACTAGCGGGGGGGATGGAGATACGCAGTATTTT. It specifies CASSRGTSGGDGDTQYF.